The next 20 T cell receptor beta chains were all read from a single sample in a study of CD8 T cells in ankylosing spondylitis. Study-wide points: A TCR beta motif of eight highly homologous variants appeared characteristic of ankylosing spondylitis blood.

These TCRs' antigens remain unknown. One entry per CDR3 protein results from TCRdb running MiXCR on the 5' RACE reads. The table has 750,000 to 850,000 distinct CDR3 sequences, about 11% seen once. The sequencing input was blood, either unsorted or a sorted T cell fraction (not recorded which). These receptors were obtained from a male donor with ankylosing spondylitis.

This clonotype was picked up a small number of times. The chain employs TRBV6-2 or TRBV6-3 and TRBJ1-5, with 7 bases lining up with TRBD1. The ends lost 7 bases at V and 6 bases at J; junction bases unmatched: 6. The CDR3 consists of 13 residues. Per germline, CDR1 MNHEY and CDR2 SVGEGT. CDR3 bases: TGTGCCAGCACCGGGGACAGCGGTCAGCCCCAGCATTTT. Translated, it gives CASTGDSGQPQHF.

The chain carries TRBV10-2 and TRBJ2-5; D is ambiguous. CDR1 and CDR2 (germline): WSHSY, SAAADI. The CDR3 spans 12 residues. V lost 4 bases to trimming and J lost 5 bases, with 8 bases between them. CDR3 DNA sequence: TGCGCCAGCAGTGGGTACCCGGAGACCCAGTACTTC. This sequence encodes CASSGYPETQYF.

This clonotype was observed at least ten times. The rearrangement uses TRBV5-1 and TRBJ1-4; TRBD1 matches at 7 bases. Per the germline V gene, CDR1 is SGHRS and CDR2 is YFSETQ. The V segment lost 2 bases and the J segment 13 bases; nucleotides outside the gene matches: 14. This CDR3 spans 15 amino acids. The CDR3 sequence is CASSFAPVEQGRLFF. The CDR3, as DNA: TGCGCCAGCAGCTTTGCCCCCGTGGAACAGGGGAGACTGTTTTTT.

This clonotype was seen only a few times. The chain joins TRBV20-1 to TRBJ2-5; TRBD2 is a possible D gene (7 bases). Per germline, CDR1 DFQATT and CDR2 SNEGSKA (reference sequence). Trimming left V 0 bases short and J 12 bases short, with 14 bases between. The CDR3 has 12 residues. The CDR3 sequence is CSARDETGREYF. As DNA, the CDR3 is TGCAGTGCTAGAGATGAAACAGGGAGGGAGTACTTC.

The chain employs TRBV10-3 and TRBJ2-7; 13 positions agree with TRBD2. CDR3 length: 14 residues. Germline trimming cut 6 bases from V and 5 bases from J; bases unmatched to any gene: 4. Looked up from germline, CDR1 is ENHRY and CDR2 is SYGVKD. This CDR3 is CAIRLAGGPHEQYF. The CDR3 DNA follows: TGTGCCATCAGACTAGCGGGAGGGCCTCACGAGCAGTACTTC.

This clonotype was seen more than once but under ten times. The V and J genes are TRBV9 and TRBJ1-3; TRBD1 is a possible D gene (5 bases). Germline V gene sequence: CDR1 SGDLS, CDR2 YYNGEE. This CDR3 is 16 amino acids long. V was pared by 3 bases and J by 0 bases, with 13 bases between. CDR3 residues: CASSGQVGTSGNTIYF. CDR3 bases: TGTGCCAGCAGCGGGCAGGTCGGGACCTCTGGAAACACCATATATTTT.

This clonotype has only a few counts. V gene TRBV20-1 combines with J gene TRBJ2-1; 13 bases fit TRBD2. Trimming removed 0 bases from V and 8 bases from J; junction bases left unmatched: 4. The CDR3 is 15 amino acids. Germline assignment: CDR1 DFQATT and CDR2 SNEGSKA (reference sequence). The CDR3 bases are TGCAGTGCTAGAGATAGACTAGCGGGAGGTTATGAGCAGTTCTTC. It translates to CSARDRLAGGYEQFF.

The rearrangement links TRBV20-1 to TRBJ1-5; D may be TRBD1 (6 bases). Trimming took 5 bases from V and 7 from J, leaving 15 bases between them. Germline V gene lookup returns CDR1 DFQATT and CDR2 SNEGSKA (reference sequence). This CDR3 is 13 amino acids long. CDR3 amino acids: CSALRTALQPQHF. In nucleotides, the CDR3 is TGCAGTGCTCTAAGGACAGCCCTGCAGCCCCAGCATTTT.

The V gene is TRBV29-1, the J gene TRBJ2-1; no clear D. CDR3 size: 15 residues. Per the germline V gene, CDR1 is SQVTM and CDR2 is ANQGSEA. V gave up 7 bases and J gave up 1 base, with 17 bases separating them. DNA of the CDR3: TGCAGCGCTCTCTTAGGTTCATTGTCCTACAATGAGCAGTTCTTC. This gives the protein CSALLGSLSYNEQFF.

This clonotype was seen a handful of times. V and J are TRBV29-1 and TRBJ2-1; tentative D call: TRBD2 (6 bases). The CDR3 runs to 14 residues. The germline CDR1 and CDR2 sequences are SQVTM and ANQGSEA. With 7 bases removed from V and 5 bases from J, the gap between germline ends came to 18 bases. The CDR3 loop is CSAAERRRDNEQFF. In DNA form, the CDR3 reads TGCAGCGCGGCCGAGAGGCGGAGGGACAATGAGCAGTTCTTC.

This clonotype was counted ten times or more. V is TRBV29-1 and J is TRBJ1-5; 7 nucleotides line up with TRBD1. V dropped 4 bases and J dropped 2; count of bases not matched to a gene: 2. The CDR3 extends over 13 amino acids. CDR1 SQVTM and CDR2 ANQGSEA come from the germline V gene. CDR3 residues: CSVGTGGNQPQHF. The CDR3 DNA is TGCAGCGTTGGTACAGGGGGCAATCAGCCCCAGCATTTT.

This chain connects TRBV20-1 to TRBJ2-7; D may be TRBD1 or TRBD2 (5 bases each). CDR1 is DFQATT, CDR2 SNEGSKA, per germline (reference sequence). Trimming took 6 bases from V and 4 from J, leaving 16 bases between them. This CDR3 region has 13 residues. CDR3 loop: CSARIRDLYEQYF. CDR3 sequence (DNA): TGCAGTGCGAGGATCAGGGACCTTTACGAGCAGTACTTC.

The chain recombines TRBV29-1 with TRBJ2-3; TRBD2 aligns across 9 bases. The CDR3 covers 14 residues. V shed 4 bases and J 1 base; nucleotides not matched to a gene: 3. Germline V gene lookup returns CDR1 SQVTM and CDR2 ANQGSEA. This CDR3 is CSVAASGGTDTQYF. DNA for the CDR3: TGCAGCGTTGCTGCTAGCGGGGGCACAGATACGCAGTATTTT.

Only one count was recorded for this clonotype. V is TRBV20-1 and J is TRBJ2-1, with TRBD2 matching 7 bases. The CDR3 consists of 13 residues. CDR1 is DFQATT and CDR2 is SNEGSKA in the germline V gene (reference sequence). With 6 bases clipped from V and 7 bases from J, the junction kept 9 bases outside the gene matches. DNA of the CDR3: TGCAGTGCGACCAGGACTAGTAAAAATGAGCAGTTCTTC. Translation gives CSATRTSKNEQFF.

This clonotype was seen a handful of times. The chain has TRBV20-1 and TRBJ2-1; D could derive from TRBD1 or TRBD2 (5 bases each). Between the trimmed V and J ends, which lost 4 bases and 0 bases, there was a span of 16 bases. This CDR3 has 16 amino acids. CDR1 is DFQATT and CDR2 is SNEGSKA in the germline V gene (reference sequence). Here the CDR3 reads CSAKNSGTPSYNEQFF. In DNA, the CDR3 is TGCAGTGCTAAGAACTCCGGGACCCCCTCCTACAATGAGCAGTTCTTC.

This clonotype was counted a few times. The chain links TRBV18 to TRBJ1-2; TRBD1 matches at 7 bases. The CDR3 consists of 15 residues. Looked up from germline, CDR1 is KGHSH and CDR2 is LQKENI. Trimming removed 4 bases from V and 6 bases from J; junction bases left unmatched: 11. The CDR3 DNA is TGTGCCAGCTCACTCGGGACAGCGGCAGGCGATGGCTACACCTTC. Amino acids: CASSLGTAAGDGYTF.

This clonotype occurred a few times. V and J are TRBV21-1 and TRBJ2-2. TRBV21-1 is noted as a pseudogene. The CDR3 spans 11 residues. CDR3 DNA: TGTGCCAGCCGTGTGCCCGGGGAGCTGTTTTTT. Protein sequence: CASRVPGELFF.

The V call is TRBV11-1, the J call TRBJ1-4; tentative D call: TRBD1 (5 bases). Germline V gene sequence: CDR1 SGHAT, CDR2 FQDESV (reference sequence). The CDR3 is 13 residues long. Trimming left V 3 bases short and J 10 bases short, with 12 bases between. For the CDR3, the DNA is TGTGCCAGCAGCTTGGACAACGCTGGAAAACTGTTTTTT. It codes for CASSLDNAGKLFF. Full variable domain (outside the CDR3, taken from reference TRBV11-1 and TRBJ1-4): EAEVAQSPRYKITEKSQAVAFWCDPISGHATLYWYRQILGQGPELLVQFQDESVVDDSQLPKDRFSAERLKGVDSTLKIQPAELGDSAMYLCASSLDNAGKLFFGSGTQLSVL.

The chain uses TRBV20-1 and TRBJ2-1, with 13 nucleotides matching TRBD2. Germline V gene lookup returns CDR1 DFQATT and CDR2 SNEGSKA (reference sequence). This CDR3 region has 16 residues. The J segment lost 8 bases and the V segment lost 0 bases, leaving 7 bases of the junction unmatched. CDR3 residues: CSARDVRTSGGDEQFF. CDR3 bases: TGCAGTGCTAGAGATGTTCGGACTAGCGGGGGCGATGAGCAGTTCTTC.

In the case of this clonotype: A read error is possible here, since a much larger clone lies one base away. The chain combines TRBV5-1 with TRBJ2-5; 8 nucleotides align to TRBD2. The CDR3 totals 17 residues. Per the germline V gene, CDR1 is SGHRS and CDR2 is YFSETQ. V lost 4 bases to trimming and J lost 4 bases; unmatched junction nucleotides: 15. CDR3 sequence (DNA): TGCGCCAGCAGCATAGGACTAGCAGGAGGCAAAGTAGAGACCCAGTACTTC. Protein product: CASSIGLAGGKVETQYF.